What follows is one T cell receptor beta chain and its context. Profiled with immunoSEQ multiplex PCR; TCRdb holds only in-frame clones, not every one. The sample has around 160,000 clones; approximately 92% are singletons. This sample was included in a study of blood T cell repertoires in COVID-19. Study background: There were acute and convalescent COVID-19 samples, and they came from the United States, Italy and Spain. PBMCs, B-cell-depleted T cells, or T cells provided the cDNA or gDNA that made up the material.

Seattle patients were enrolled while actively infected and followed longitudinally. The V gene end was trimmed by 2 bases and the J gene end by 9 bases; junction bases not matched to a gene: 4. This CDR3 spans 12 amino acids. Germline V gene lookup returns CDR1 MDHEN and CDR2 SYDVKM. This clonotype was obtained from a young man with COVID-19, enrolled during active disease. This sequence joins TRBV28 and TRBJ2-7; 7 bases are shared with TRBD1. Sequenced sample: peripheral blood. The CDR3 loop is CASSLHRGTQYF. The CDR3 DNA follows: TGTGCCAGCAGTTTACACAGGGGAACGCAGTACTTC.